A selection of T cell receptor beta chains follows, all from one sample in a study of T cell repertoires in cytomegalovirus infection. A single record per CDR3 protein comes from TCRdb applying MiXCR to the reads. Of roughly 500,000 distinct CDR3 sequences in the sample, around 30% were seen once. What these receptors recognize is not known. The material sequenced was cultured PBMCs, taken from culture after CMV antigen stimulation. Receptor source: a human donor in good health (CMV status not recorded). Some clones in this sample may be carry-over from other donors' samples. CDR3s include the opening cysteine and the closing phenylalanine or tryptophan. The D gene is left open where the match is weak. Size tells how often a clone was seen (once, few, many) or the class of an expanded clone, and some rows leave it out.

>many|TRBJ2-3|TRBD2|TRBV7-2
CASSPRLAGGLTDTQYF
TGTGCCAGCAGCCCCCGGCTAGCGGGAGGACTCACAGATACGCAGTATTTT
>NA|TRBJ1-5|NA|TRBV20-1
CSARDATVNQPQHF
TGCAGTGCTAGAGATGCGACGGTTAATCAGCCCCAGCATTTT
>few|TRBJ2-7|NA|TRBV30
CAWRQDLSYEQYF
TGTGCCTGGAGACAGGACCTGTCCTACGAGCAGTACTTC
>once|TRBJ2-7|NA|TRBV10-3
CAISEYDRKSSYEQYF
TGTGCCATCAGTGAATACGACAGGAAAAGCTCCTACGAGCAGTACTTC
>few|TRBJ2-1|NA|TRBV7-9
CASLLAGIRDEQFF
TGTGCCAGCCTACTAGCAGGTATTAGAGATGAGCAGTTCTTC
>NA|TRBJ2-6|TRBD1|TRBV12-3/TRBV12-4
CASRWTGSGANVLTF
TGTGCCAGCAGGTGGACAGGGTCCGGGGCCAACGTCCTGACTTTC
>NA|TRBJ1-5|NA|TRBV4-2
CASSQERTGAGGQPQHF
TGTGCCAGCAGCCAAGAGAGGACGGGGGCCGGTGGTCAGCCCCAGCATTTT
>few|TRBJ1-1|TRBD1|TRBV29-1
CSVWTGVNTEAFF
TGCAGCGTATGGACAGGGGTGAACACTGAAGCTTTCTTT
>NA|TRBJ1-1|NA|TRBV7-4
CASSPLQTMNTEAFF
TGTGCCAGCAGCCCACTACAAACGATGAACACTGAAGCTTTCTTT
>NA|TRBJ2-7|TRBD1|TRBV4-3
CASSPERQGFHEQYF
TGCGCCAGCAGCCCGGAACGACAGGGATTCCACGAGCAGTACTTC